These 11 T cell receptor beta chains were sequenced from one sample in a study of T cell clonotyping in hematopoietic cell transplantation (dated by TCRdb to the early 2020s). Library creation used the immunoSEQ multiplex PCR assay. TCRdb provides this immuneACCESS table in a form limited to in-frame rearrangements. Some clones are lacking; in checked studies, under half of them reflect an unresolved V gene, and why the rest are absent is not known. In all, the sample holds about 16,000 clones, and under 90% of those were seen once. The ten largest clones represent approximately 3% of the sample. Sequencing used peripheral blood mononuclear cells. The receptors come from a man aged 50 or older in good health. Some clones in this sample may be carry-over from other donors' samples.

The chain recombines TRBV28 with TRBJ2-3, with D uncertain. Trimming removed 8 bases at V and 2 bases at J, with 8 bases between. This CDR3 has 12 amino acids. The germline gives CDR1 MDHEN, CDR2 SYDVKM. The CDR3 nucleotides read TGTGCCAGCGGCTTAAACACAGATACGCAGTATTTT. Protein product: CASGLNTDTQYF.

The CDR3 loop is CASSWQEGETQYF. CDR3 nucleotides: TGTGCCAGCAGTTGGCAGGAGGGAGAGACCCAGTACTTC. The chain has TRBV11-3 and TRBJ2-5, with D possibly matching TRBD2 (6 bases). CDR3 length: 13 residues. Between the trimmed V and J ends, which lost 6 bases and 4 bases, there was a span of 12 bases. Germline CDR1 SGHNT, CDR2 YENEEA.

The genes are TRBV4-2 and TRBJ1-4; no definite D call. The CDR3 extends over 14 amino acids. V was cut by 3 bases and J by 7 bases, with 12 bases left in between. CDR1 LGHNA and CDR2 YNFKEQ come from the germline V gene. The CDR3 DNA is TGTGCCAGCAGCCAGGGCGGCGCGGTTGAAAAACTGTTTTTT. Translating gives CASSQGGAVEKLFF.

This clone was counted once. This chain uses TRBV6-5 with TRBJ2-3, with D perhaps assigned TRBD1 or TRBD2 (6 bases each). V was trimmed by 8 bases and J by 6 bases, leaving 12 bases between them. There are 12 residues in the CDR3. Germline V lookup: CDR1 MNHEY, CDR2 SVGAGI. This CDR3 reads CASSGAPDTQYF. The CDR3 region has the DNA TGTGCCAGCTCGGGGGCCCCTGATACGCAGTATTTT.

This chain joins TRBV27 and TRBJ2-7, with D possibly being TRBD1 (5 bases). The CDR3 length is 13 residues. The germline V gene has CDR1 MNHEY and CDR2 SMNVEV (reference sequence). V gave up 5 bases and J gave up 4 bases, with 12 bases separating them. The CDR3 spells CASSDSYAYEQYF. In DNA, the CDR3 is TGTGCCAGCAGTGACAGTTACGCTTACGAGCAGTACTTC.

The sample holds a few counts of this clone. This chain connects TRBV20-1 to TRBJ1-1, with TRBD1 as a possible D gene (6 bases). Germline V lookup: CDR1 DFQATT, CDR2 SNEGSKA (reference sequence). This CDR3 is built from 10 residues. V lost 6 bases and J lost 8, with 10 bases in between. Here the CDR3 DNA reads TGCAGTGCGAAAACAGGGGAAGCTTTCTTT. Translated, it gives CSAKTGEAFF.

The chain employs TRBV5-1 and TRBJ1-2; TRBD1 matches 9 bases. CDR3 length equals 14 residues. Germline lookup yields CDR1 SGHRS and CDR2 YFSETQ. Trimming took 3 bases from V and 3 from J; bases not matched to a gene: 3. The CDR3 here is CASSSTGGYYGYTF. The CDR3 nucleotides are TGCGCCAGCAGCTCGACAGGGGGGTACTATGGCTACACCTTC.

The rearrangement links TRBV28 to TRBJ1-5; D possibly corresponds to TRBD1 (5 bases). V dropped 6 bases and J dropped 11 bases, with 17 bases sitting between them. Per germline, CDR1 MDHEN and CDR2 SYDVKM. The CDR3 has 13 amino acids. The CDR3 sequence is CASRGQGIIAQHF. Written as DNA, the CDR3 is TGTGCCAGCAGGGGGCAGGGTATCATAGCCCAGCATTTT.

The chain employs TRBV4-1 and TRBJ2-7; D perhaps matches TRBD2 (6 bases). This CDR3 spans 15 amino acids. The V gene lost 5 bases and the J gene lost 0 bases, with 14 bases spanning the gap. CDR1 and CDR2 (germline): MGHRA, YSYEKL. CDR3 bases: TGCGCCAGCAGCGGGGAGGCGGTTGGCTCCTACGAGCAGTACTTC. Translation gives CASSGEAVGSYEQYF.

The CDR3 reads CSVEGAGGSRNYGYTF. Written as DNA, the CDR3 is TGCAGCGTTGAAGGGGCAGGGGGGAGTCGTAACTATGGCTACACCTTC. The genes are TRBV29-1 and TRBJ1-2; 7 nucleotides align to TRBD1. The germline V gene has CDR1 SQVTM and CDR2 ANQGSEA. J was trimmed by 1 base and V by 1 base; bases with no gene match: 9. This CDR3 has 16 amino acids. Full variable domain (rest looked up from reference TRBV29-1 and TRBJ1-2): SAVISQKPSRDICQRGTSLTIQCQVDSQVTMMFWYRQQPGQSLTLIATANQGSEATYESGFVIDKFPISRPNLTFSTLTVSNMSPEDSSIYLCSVEGAGGSRNYGYTFGSGTRLTVV.

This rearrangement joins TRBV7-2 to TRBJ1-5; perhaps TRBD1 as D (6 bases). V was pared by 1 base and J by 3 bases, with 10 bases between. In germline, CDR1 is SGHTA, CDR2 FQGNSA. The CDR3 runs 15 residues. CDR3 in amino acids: CASSLEGGNNQPQHF. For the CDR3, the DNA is TGTGCCAGCAGCTTAGAGGGGGGGAACAATCAGCCCCAGCATTTT.